The 15 T cell receptor beta chains presented below share a single source sample, sequenced in a study of T cell responses to AZD1222 COVID-19 vaccine. Clones were sequenced by immunoSEQ multiplex PCR, and TCRdb holds only the in-frame ones, with some missing. The sample table sets out about 140,000 clones. Sequenced sample: peripheral blood. These receptors were obtained from an adult in good health.

This rearrangement joins TRBV11-2 to TRBJ2-4; TRBD2 is a possible D gene (6 bases). CDR3 length: 14 amino acids. The germline V and J ends were trimmed by 4 bases and 6 bases, with 13 bases remaining between them. The V gene's germline CDR1 is SGHAT and CDR2 FQNNGV. The CDR3 sequence: CASSSSRGGNIQYF. The CDR3 DNA reads as TGTGCCAGCAGCTCGTCTCGGGGAGGAAACATTCAGTACTTC.

The chain employs TRBV7-2 and TRBJ2-2; D might be TRBD2 (6 bases). CDR1 SGHTA and CDR2 FQGNSA come from the germline V gene. The CDR3 spans 16 residues. Trimming stripped 6 bases from V and 1 base from J, with 15 bases between. The CDR3 DNA reads TGTGCCAGCAGAAGTAGCGGTACCTTGAACACCGGGGAGCTGTTTTTT. It yields the protein CASRSSGTLNTGELFF.

V and J are TRBV7-2 and TRBJ1-1, with TRBD1 matching 7 bases. The CDR3 sequence is 14 residues long. CDR1 and CDR2 from the germline V gene are SGHTA and FQGNSA. J lost 5 bases, V lost 11 bases, and 14 bases had no gene match. DNA of the CDR3: TGTGCCTGCCACCCAGGGGGGGCCGGGACTGAAGCTTTCTTT. This encodes CACHPGGAGTEAFF.

The chain recombines TRBV2 with TRBJ1-1, with 8 nucleotides matching TRBD1. J lost 6 bases, V lost 5 bases, and 14 bases had no gene match. CDR3 length: 16 residues. Per germline, CDR1 SNHLY and CDR2 FYNNEI. In DNA, the CDR3 is TGTGCCAGCAGTCTCCCCTCGGGACAGGCCAAGGCTGAAGCTTTCTTT. Translated, it gives CASSLPSGQAKAEAFF.

V usage is TRBV15 and J usage is TRBJ2-3; 8 bases are shared with TRBD2. CDR1 is LNHNV, CDR2 YYDKDF, per germline (reference sequence). The trim removed 1 base at V and 4 bases at J, leaving 1 base unmatched. The CDR3 is 14 amino acids. CDR3 amino acids: CATSRGGGPDTQYF. CDR3 bases: TGTGCCACCAGCAGAGGCGGGGGGCCAGATACGCAGTATTTT.

V and J are TRBV7-3 and TRBJ1-1; perhaps TRBD1 as D (5 bases). The CDR3 covers 13 residues. Between the trimmed V and J ends, which lost 3 bases and 4 bases, there was a span of 9 bases. CDR1 is SGHTA and CDR2 is FQGTGA in the germline V gene. This CDR3 is CASSFGASTEAFF. The CDR3 nucleotides are TGTGCCAGCAGCTTTGGGGCGTCCACTGAAGCTTTCTTT. Using reference TRBV7-3 and TRBJ1-1 for the parts outside the CDR3, the full variable domain is GAGVSQTPSNKVTEKGKYVELRCDPISGHTALYWYRQSLGQGPEFLIYFQGTGAADDSGLPNDRFFAVRPEGSVSTLKIQRTERGDSAVYLCASSFGASTEAFFGQGTRLTVV.

J is TRBJ1-1 and V is TRBV5-4; possible D gene TRBD1, 5 bases. CDR3 length: 14 amino acids. V was shortened by 6 bases and J by 5 bases, with 17 bases between the two germline ends. In germline, CDR1 is SGHNT, CDR2 YYREEE (reference sequence). CDR3 residues: CASTIPGGRTEAFF. The CDR3 nucleotides read TGTGCCAGCACCATTCCGGGGGGACGGACTGAAGCTTTCTTT.

The chain recombines TRBV29-1 with TRBJ2-6; D is unclear. This CDR3 spans 14 amino acids. V was shortened by 6 bases and J by 0 bases, with 9 bases between the two germline ends. CDR1 is SQVTM and CDR2 is ANQGSEA in the germline V gene. The CDR3 here is CSVGRSSGANVLTF. In nucleotides, the CDR3 is TGCAGCGTCGGAAGAAGCTCTGGGGCCAACGTCCTGACTTTC. Filled out from reference TRBV29-1 and TRBJ2-6, the complete variable domain reads SAVISQKPSRDICQRGTSLTIQCQVDSQVTMMFWYRQQPGQSLTLIATANQGSEATYESGFVIDKFPISRPNLTFSTLTVSNMSPEDSSIYLCSVGRSSGANVLTFGAGSRLTVL.

The chain uses TRBV3-1 (or the pseudogene TRBV3-2) and TRBJ1-2; D uncertain. The germline gives CDR1 LGHDT, CDR2 YNNKEL (reference sequence). CDR3 length: 12 residues. V dropped 0 bases and J dropped 7 bases, with 6 bases sitting between them. The CDR3 sequence: CASSQEGFGYTF. The CDR3 nucleotides are TGTGCCAGCAGCCAAGAGGGGTTTGGCTACACCTTC.

The rearrangement links TRBV4-1 to TRBJ2-3; tentative D call: TRBD2 (5 bases). There are 14 residues in the CDR3. Germline loops: CDR1 MGHRA, CDR2 YSYEKL. V was trimmed by 1 base and J by 3 bases, leaving 8 bases between them. CDR3 DNA sequence: TGCGCCAGCAGCCAAGTGGGCGGGACAGATACGCAGTATTTT. Its protein is CASSQVGGTDTQYF.

The CDR3 here is CASSFSQVGGYTF. CDR3 DNA sequence: TGTGCCAGCAGTTTTAGTCAGGTTGGTGGCTACACCTTC. This chain joins TRBV12-3 or TRBV12-4 and TRBJ1-2; D ambiguous. V lost 3 bases, J lost 7 bases, and 12 bases lay in between. CDR3 length: 13 amino acids.

The chain combines TRBV9 with TRBJ2-1; unclear D gene. From germline, CDR1 is SGDLS and CDR2 YYNGEE. V was clipped by 4 bases and J by 12 bases, with 20 bases between them. This CDR3 contains 14 residues. Written as DNA, the CDR3 is TGTGCCAGCAGCCCGACCCCCAAGCCTCCGGGGCAGTTCTTC. Translated: CASSPTPKPPGQFF.

The V gene is TRBV11-2, the J gene TRBJ1-1; D is possibly TRBD1 (5 bases). Germline V gene data show CDR1 as SGHAT and CDR2 as FQNNGV. Trimming removed 4 bases at V and 0 bases at J, with 12 bases between. CDR3 length: 15 residues. CDR3 residues: CASSSGRVLNTEAFF. CDR3 nucleotides: TGTGCCAGCAGCTCGGGCAGGGTCCTGAACACTGAAGCTTTCTTT.

With respect to this clone: The same CDR3 also results from other DNA sequences found in this sample. V gene TRBV12-3 or TRBV12-4 combines with J gene TRBJ1-5; D uncertain. V lost 3 bases to trimming and J lost 2 bases, with 2 bases between them. CDR3 length: 12 amino acids. Here the CDR3 DNA reads TGTGCCAGCAGTTTCGGCAATCAGCCCCAGCATTTT. Translated: CASSFGNQPQHF.

V gene TRBV30 combines with J gene TRBJ2-5; 8 nucleotides align to TRBD2. J lost 4 bases, V lost 2 bases, and 6 bases had no gene match. The germline V gene has CDR1 GTSNPN and CDR2 SVGIG (reference sequence). The CDR3 consists of 14 residues. CDR3 loop: CAWSPGLAGETQYF. CDR3 in DNA: TGTGCCTGGAGTCCCGGACTAGCCGGAGAGACCCAGTACTTC.